Below, 20 T cell receptor beta chains from the same sample are listed, as sequenced in a study of CD8+ T cells in alopecia areata. Documented treatment: oral pan-JAK inhibitor, 5-10 mg twice daily. Extracted from the samples, RNA was reverse transcribed into cDNA to serve as the sequencing template. Repertoires were generated with immunoSEQ multiplex PCR, while TCRdb's copy carries only in-frame clones and drops some. The sample has 170,000 or so clones; about 60% are singletons. Material: CD8+ T cells sorted from blood, obtained at week 24, from a patient treated with tofacitinib. These receptors were taken from a human donor with alopecia areata.

There are a few counts of this clone. This sequence joins TRBV29-1 and TRBJ1-2, with TRBD1 matching 7 bases. Trimming removed 5 bases from V and 3 bases from J; junction bases left unmatched: 24. The germline V gene encodes CDR1 SQVTM and CDR2 ANQGSEA. The CDR3 has 19 residues. The CDR3, as DNA: TGCAGCGTTACCGACAGGGTGCGACCCCAAGGCCCTTCAGACTATGGCTACACCTTC. Protein product: CSVTDRVRPQGPSDYGYTF.

The chain employs TRBV27 and TRBJ2-3, with D perhaps given as TRBD1 or TRBD2 (5 bases each). Deletions cut 5 bases from V and 6 bases from J, with 15 bases between. There are 14 residues in the CDR3. Germline assignment: CDR1 MNHEY and CDR2 SMNVEV (reference sequence). The chain's CDR3 is CASSPPRWGDTQYF. The DNA of the CDR3 is TGTGCCAGCAGTCCCCCCAGATGGGGGGATACGCAGTATTTT.

CDR3 in amino acids: CASSFPQGSKGYEQYF. The CDR3 nucleotides read TGTGCCAGCAGCTTCCCACAGGGTTCGAAGGGCTACGAGCAGTACTTC. The chain couples TRBV5-6 to TRBJ2-5; perhaps TRBD1 as D (6 bases). The J call may be faulty, since TRBJ2-7 better matches the DNA end. Germline V CDR1 and CDR2: SGHDT, YYEEEE. The CDR3 loop spans 16 amino acids.

This clone showed up just a few times. The V gene is TRBV27, the J gene TRBJ2-3, with D possibly being TRBD2 (6 bases). This CDR3 contains 14 residues. The V and J ends lost 6 bases and 3 bases respectively, with 13 bases between them. Germline lookup yields CDR1 MNHEY and CDR2 SMNVEV (reference sequence). DNA of the CDR3: TGTGCCAGCAGCAACCCTGGGACTACAGATACGCAGTATTTT. It encodes CASSNPGTTDTQYF.

This rearrangement joins TRBV13 to TRBJ2-7; unclear D gene. The germline V gene encodes CDR1 PRHDT and CDR2 FYEKMQ (reference sequence). Trimming cost V 1 base and J 9 bases, with 13 bases left between them. This CDR3 region has 13 residues. In DNA, the CDR3 is TGTGCCAGCAGCTTAGCTGGTCGGGTACCGCAGTACTTC. This sequence encodes CASSLAGRVPQYF. The full variable domain, rest sourced from reference TRBV13 and TRBJ2-7, is AAGVIQSPRHLIKEKRETATLKCYPIPRHDTVYWYQQGPGQDPQFLISFYEKMQSDKGSIPDRFSAQQFSDYHSELNMSSLELGDSALYFCASSLAGRVPQYFGPGTRLTVT.

This chain links TRBV30 with TRBJ1-2; the D gene is possibly TRBD1 (6 bases). Germline V gene sequence: CDR1 GTSNPN, CDR2 SVGIG (reference sequence). This CDR3 comprises 13 residues. The V gene lost 6 bases and the J gene lost 0 bases, with 11 bases spanning the gap. CDR3 sequence: CACQGGANYGYTF. The CDR3, as DNA: TGTGCCTGCCAAGGGGGGGCTAACTATGGCTACACCTTC.

The chain joins TRBV4-1 to TRBJ2-7, with 8 bases identical to TRBD1. CDR1 is MGHRA, CDR2 YSYEKL, per germline. The V and J ends lost 2 bases and 6 bases, in that order; junction bases with no gene match: 6. The CDR3 covers 14 residues. This CDR3 is CASSQTGQDSEQYF. The CDR3 DNA reads as TGCGCCAGCAGCCAAACGGGACAGGATAGCGAGCAGTACTTC.

This clone was observed a single time. The rearrangement links TRBV5-6 to TRBJ2-1; D is uncertain. Between the trimmed V and J ends, which lost 2 bases and 10 bases, there was a span of 13 bases. Per the germline V gene, CDR1 is SGHDT and CDR2 is YYEEEE. The CDR3 runs to 13 residues. The CDR3 region is CASSFPIAKEQFF. CDR3 coding DNA: TGTGCCAGCAGCTTCCCGATCGCCAAGGAGCAGTTCTTC.

The chain employs TRBV15 and TRBJ2-3; TRBD2 is a possible D gene (5 bases). The CDR3 runs to 13 residues. The V gene lost 6 bases and the J gene lost 3 bases, with 10 bases spanning the gap. Germline CDR1 is LNHNV and CDR2 is YYDKDF (reference sequence). The CDR3 loop is CATSERETDTQYF. In DNA, the CDR3 is TGTGCCACCAGTGAGAGGGAGACAGATACGCAGTATTTT.

This clone was seen a few times. The genes are TRBV29-1 and TRBJ2-5; 7 bases agree with TRBD1. This CDR3 region has 16 residues. Trimming removed 2 bases from V and 5 bases from J; junction bases left unmatched: 14. CDR1 and CDR2 (germline): SQVTM, ANQGSEA. The CDR3 here is CSVESPGQPGWETQYF. The CDR3 coding sequence is TGCAGCGTTGAATCCCCGGGACAGCCGGGCTGGGAGACCCAGTACTTC.

At least ten counts were recorded for this clone. The chain is built from TRBV7-9 and TRBJ2-3, with 7 bases aligning to TRBD2. CDR3 size: 15 residues. Per germline, CDR1 SEHNR and CDR2 FQNEAQ (reference sequence). V shed 5 bases and J 2 bases; nucleotides not matched to a gene: 7. The DNA of the CDR3 is TGTGCCAGCAGCCCGACTAGCCCCAACACAGATACGCAGTATTTT. Translated, it gives CASSPTSPNTDTQYF.

This clone was observed a few times. The chain recombines TRBV5-1 with TRBJ2-2; D gene uncertain. This CDR3 spans 12 amino acids. V lost 3 bases to trimming and J lost 3 bases, with 3 bases between them. The V gene's germline CDR1 is SGHRS and CDR2 YFSETQ. The CDR3 region is CASSSHTGELFF. CDR3 sequence (DNA): TGCGCCAGCAGCTCGCACACCGGGGAGCTGTTTTTT.

The chain carries TRBV4-1 and TRBJ2-1; 9 nucleotides match TRBD1. V lost 11 bases and J lost 10; bases outside the gene matches: 6. The CDR3 contains 11 residues. Germline V gene sequence: CDR1 MGHRA, CDR2 YSYEKL. CDR3 nucleotide sequence: TGCGCCTCACAGGGGGCGGGGGAGCAGTTCTTC. Translating it yields CASQGAGEQFF.

This clone was seen a handful of times. CDR3 protein: CASSPAGEETQYF. Written as DNA, the CDR3 is TGCGCCAGCAGTCCAGCGGGGGAAGAGACCCAGTACTTC. The chain has TRBV4-1 and TRBJ2-5; 8 nucleotides match TRBD2. The J segment lost 3 bases and the V segment lost 6 bases, leaving 3 bases of the junction unmatched. CDR3 length: 13 amino acids. Germline CDR1 reads MGHRA; CDR2 reads YSYEKL.

This chain links TRBV27 with TRBJ1-6; D unresolved. The CDR3 runs to 13 residues. CDR1 and CDR2 (germline): MNHEY, SMNVEV (reference sequence). Trimming took 7 bases from V and 9 from J, leaving 13 bases between them. The CDR3 protein is CASTVGSLSPLHF. DNA for the CDR3: TGTGCCAGCACCGTCGGAAGCCTTTCACCCCTCCACTTT.

This sequence joins TRBV9 and TRBJ1-6; 10 nucleotides match TRBD1. V was pared by 3 bases and J by 8 bases, with 2 bases of the junction left unmatched. The CDR3 length is 14 residues. Germline-derived CDR1 and CDR2 are SGDLS and YYNGEE. The CDR3: CASSGGTGDSPLHF. The DNA of the CDR3 is TGTGCCAGCAGCGGCGGGACAGGGGATTCACCCCTCCACTTT.

The chain carries TRBV4-1 and TRBJ2-1; 7 positions agree with TRBD1. V shed 4 bases and J 8 bases; nucleotides not matched to a gene: 11. There are 15 residues in the CDR3. Per germline, CDR1 MGHRA and CDR2 YSYEKL. CDR3 residues: CASSLGTATLDEQFF. CDR3 in DNA: TGCGCCAGCAGCCTGGGGACAGCTACCCTCGATGAGCAGTTCTTC.

The chain combines TRBV4-1 with TRBJ2-7; 8 bases are shared with TRBD2. This CDR3 has 14 amino acids. The trim removed 0 bases at V and 4 bases at J, leaving 2 bases unmatched. CDR1 is MGHRA, CDR2 YSYEKL, per germline. CDR3 DNA: TGCGCCAGCAGCCAAGAGGTAGCGGGGTACGAGCAGTACTTC. Translating it yields CASSQEVAGYEQYF.

The gene calls are TRBV7-9 and TRBJ2-1; D ambiguous. Germline V gives CDR1 SEHNR, CDR2 FQNEAQ (reference sequence). Trimming removed 10 bases at V and 3 bases at J, with 13 bases between. This CDR3 comprises 13 residues. CDR3 protein: CATKHEIYNEQFF. The CDR3 nucleotides are TGTGCCACCAAACACGAAATCTACAATGAGCAGTTCTTC. The full variable domain, its missing parts supplied by reference TRBV7-9 and TRBJ2-1, is DTGVSQNPRHKITKRGQNVTFRCDPISEHNRLYWYRQTLGQGPEFLTYFQNEAQLEKSRLLSDRFSAERPKGSFSTLEIQRTEQGDSAMYLCATKHEIYNEQFFGPGTRLTVL.

There are a few counts of this clone. This chain uses TRBV25-1 with TRBJ2-7; 7 nucleotides line up with TRBD1. The CDR3 totals 9 residues. V lost 8 bases, J lost 9 bases, and 1 base stayed unmatched. Germline assignment: CDR1 MGHDK and CDR2 SYGVNS. For the CDR3, the DNA is TGTGCCAGCGGGGACAGGCAGTACTTC. Amino acid sequence: CASGDRQYF.